Listed below are T cell receptor beta chains from one sample, sequenced in a study of blood T cell repertoires in COVID-19. TCRdb keeps only in-frame clones here, not all; method: immunoSEQ multiplex PCR. The table includes 250,000 to 300,000 clones, roughly 80% detected once. What was sequenced was PBMCs or T cells enriched from blood (not recorded which). The receptors stem from a man between 40 and 49 years old who had been exposed to COVID-19. The CDR3 runs from the conserved cysteine through the conserved F or W. A D gene is named only where the DNA matches it firmly. The size field is filled for only some rows; it gives once, few, many or a size class.

j_call	clone_size	v_call	d_call	cdr3_aa	cdr3_nt
TRBJ1-1	.	TRBV3-1/TRBV3-2	.	CASSQVWRDTEAFF	TGTGCCAGCAGCCAAGTGTGGCGGGACACTGAAGCTTTCTTT
TRBJ2-4	few	TRBV11-2	.	CASSLTQGKGAKNIQYF	TGTGCCAGCAGCTTAACTCAGGGGAAGGGGGCCAAAAACATTCAGTACTTC
TRBJ2-5	.	TRBV24-1	.	CATSESGGQTQYF	TGTGCCACCAGCGAGTCAGGGGGGCAGACCCAGTACTTC
TRBJ2-6	.	TRBV9	.	CASSADIVVTAGANVLTF	TGTGCCAGCAGCGCGGACATCGTAGTAACAGCTGGGGCCAACGTCCTGACTTTC
TRBJ2-5	.	TRBV19	.	CASSLSGVAWGETQYF	TGTGCCAGTAGTTTATCAGGGGTCGCATGGGGAGAGACCCAGTACTTC
TRBJ2-7	few	TRBV5-4	TRBD2	CASRGGESYEQYF	TGTGCCAGCCGGGGGGGCGAATCCTACGAGCAGTACTTC
TRBJ1-3	few	TRBV7-6	.	CASSPGLDTIYF	TGTGCCAGCAGCCCCGGTCTTGACACCATATATTTT
TRBJ1-1	.	TRBV7-3	.	CASSAHQNTEAFF	TGTGCCAGCAGCGCACACCAGAACACTGAAGCTTTCTTT
TRBJ1-5	.	TRBV28	TRBD1	CASSPARGVNQPQHF	TGTGCCAGCAGCCCAGCCAGGGGGGTTAATCAGCCCCAGCATTTT
TRBJ1-1	once	TRBV4-1	.	CASSQGAVNTEAFF	TGCGCCAGCAGCCAAGGGGCAGTGAACACTGAAGCTTTCTTT
TRBJ1-2	.	TRBV9	.	CASSAQGNYGYTF	TGTGCCAGCAGCGCACAGGGTAACTATGGCTACACCTTC
TRBJ2-1	.	TRBV9	TRBD2	CASSVGLAGGNEQFF	TGTGCCAGCAGCGTAGGGCTAGCGGGGGGCAATGAGCAGTTCTTC
TRBJ2-7	.	TRBV27	.	CASSLKVGLTYEQYF	TGTGCCAGCAGTTTAAAAGTGGGGCTAACCTACGAGCAGTACTTC
TRBJ2-1	.	TRBV21-1	.	CASSKAGTGGQIDHSYNEQFF	TGTGCCAGCAGCAAAGCCGGGACGGGAGGGCAAATCGATCACTCCTACAATGAGCAGTTCTTC
TRBJ2-5	.	TRBV6-5	.	CASRVQRGEETQYF	TGTGCCAGCAGGGTACAGCGTGGGGAGGAGACCCAGTACTTC
TRBJ1-2	.	TRBV2	TRBD1	CASTIGQGHNYGYTF	TGTGCCAGCACCATCGGACAGGGCCATAACTATGGCTACACCTTC
TRBJ1-2	.	TRBV5-4	TRBD1	CASSPTGQADYGYTF	TGTGCCAGCAGCCCGACCGGACAGGCCGACTATGGCTACACCTTC
TRBJ2-7	.	TRBV12-3/TRBV12-4	.	CASSFGNYEQYF	TGTGCCAGCAGTTTTGGCAATTACGAGCAGTACTTC
TRBJ2-2	.	TRBV14	.	CASSQATASNTGELFF	TGTGCCAGCAGCCAAGCGACAGCTTCGAACACCGGGGAGCTGTTTTTT
TRBJ1-2	.	TRBV10-2	TRBD1	CASRDETTGMGYTF	TGCGCCAGCAGGGACGAAACGACAGGGATGGGCTACACCTTC
TRBJ1-5	.	TRBV30	.	CAWSLGGGANQPQHF	TGTGCCTGGAGCCTCGGGGGGGGTGCCAATCAGCCCCAGCATTTT
TRBJ1-3	once	TRBV7-2	TRBD1	CASRLGAGGVHTIYF	TGTGCCAGCAGACTGGGGGCAGGGGGCGTCCACACCATATATTTT
TRBJ2-5	once	TRBV9	.	CASSVAGGYQETQYF	TGTGCCAGCAGCGTAGCTGGAGGGTACCAAGAGACCCAGTACTTC
TRBJ1-1	.	TRBV24-1	.	CATSDLPIGAGAFF	TGTGCCACCAGTGATTTGCCAATAGGGGCTGGAGCTTTCTTT
TRBJ2-1	.	TRBV3-1/TRBV3-2	.	CASSLLEGFLFF	TGTGCCAGCAGCCTCCTGGAGGGATTTCTGTTCTTC
TRBJ2-1	.	TRBV11-3	TRBD1	CASRGLVGQAYNEQFF	TGTGCCAGCAGAGGGTTAGTGGGACAGGCCTACAATGAGCAGTTCTTC
TRBJ2-5	.	TRBV2	.	CASAGPGETQYF	TGTGCCAGCGCGGGTCCCGGTGAGACCCAGTACTTC
TRBJ1-1	.	TRBV7-9	.	CASSRPGGGTEAFF	TGTGCCAGCTCCCGGCCCGGAGGTGGGACTGAAGCTTTCTTT
TRBJ2-3	.	TRBV4-2	.	CASSQETGNADTQYF	TGTGCCAGCAGCCAAGAAACAGGCAATGCAGATACGCAGTATTTT
TRBJ2-7	.	TRBV3-1/TRBV3-2	.	CASSQRREQYF	TGTGCCAGCAGCCAACGGAGGGAGCAGTACTTC
TRBJ1-5	.	TRBV18	.	CASSPTGQIQPQHF	TGTGCCAGCTCCCCGACAGGACAGATTCAGCCCCAGCATTTT
TRBJ2-7	few	TRBV6-5	.	CATREYSYEQYF	TGTGCCACCCGGGAGTACTCCTACGAGCAGTACTTC
TRBJ2-6	.	TRBV7-7	TRBD1	CASSPYDRGATGANVLTF	TGTGCTAGCAGCCCATACGACAGGGGGGCAACTGGGGCCAACGTCCTGACTTTC
TRBJ1-2	.	TRBV24-1	TRBD1	CATSETSPRQGLTF	TGTGCCACCAGTGAGACGTCACCTAGACAGGGCCTCACCTTC
TRBJ1-2	.	TRBV30	.	CAWQGHGYTF	TGTGCCTGGCAGGGGCATGGCTACACCTTC
TRBJ2-7	.	TRBV24-1	TRBD1	CATSDPALPGQPYEQYF	TGTGCCACCAGTGATCCAGCCCTGCCGGGACAGCCCTACGAGCAGTACTTC
TRBJ1-6	.	TRBV29-1	TRBD1	CSVGDSRNSPLHF	TGCAGCGTTGGGGACAGCCGTAATTCACCCCTCCACTTT
TRBJ1-1	few	TRBV3-1/TRBV3-2	TRBD1	CASSQPRTGEPNTEAFF	TGTGCCAGCAGCCAACCCCGTACAGGGGAACCTAACACTGAAGCTTTCTTT
TRBJ2-7	.	TRBV30	.	CALARVFFSYEQYF	TGTGCCCTGGCCCGGGTCTTCTTTTCCTACGAGCAGTACTTC
TRBJ2-5	.	TRBV11-2	TRBD2	CASSLGGGTQYF	TGTGCCAGCAGCTTAGGGGGGGGGACCCAGTACTTC
TRBJ2-2	.	TRBV9	TRBD2	CASSPGLAGSGELFF	TGTGCCAGCAGCCCGGGACTAGCGGGGTCCGGGGAGCTGTTTTTT
TRBJ1-6	.	TRBV14	.	CASSRQFSDGPLHF	TGTGCCAGCAGCCGACAGTTCTCGGATGGACCCCTCCACTTT
TRBJ2-2	.	TRBV24-1	.	CATAGMSETGELFF	TGTGCCACCGCAGGGATGAGCGAGACCGGGGAGCTGTTTTTT
TRBJ1-2	.	TRBV5-1	.	CASTGEASYGYTF	TGCGCCAGCACCGGGGAAGCCTCCTATGGCTACACCTTC
TRBJ1-6	.	TRBV7-9	.	CASSPLRGSPLHF	TGTGCCAGCAGCCCACTCCGGGGTTCACCCCTCCACTTT
TRBJ2-3	once	TRBV3-1/TRBV3-2	.	CASSQVGSSTDTQYF	TGTGCCAGCAGCCAAGTCGGGTCTAGCACAGATACGCAGTATTTT
TRBJ1-1	.	TRBV28	.	CASRGSWDTEAFF	TGTGCCAGCAGGGGCAGTTGGGACACTGAAGCTTTCTTT
TRBJ2-5	.	TRBV5-1	TRBD2	CASSLAGTSGETQYF	TGCGCCAGCAGCTTGGCCGGGACTAGCGGAGAGACCCAGTACTTC
TRBJ1-4	.	TRBV25-1	.	CASSDSRLRSNEKLFF	TGTGCCAGCAGTGACTCCCGCCTGCGATCTAATGAAAAACTGTTTTTT
TRBJ2-5	few	TRBV7-2	TRBD1	CASSPGQVETQYF	TGTGCCAGCAGCCCGGGACAGGTGGAGACCCAGTACTTC
TRBJ1-1	.	TRBV11-3	.	CASSFRENTEAFF	TGTGCCAGCAGCTTTAGAGAAAACACTGAAGCTTTCTTT
TRBJ2-1	.	TRBV14	.	CASSHVKGWLRGGEYNEQFF	TGTGCCAGCAGCCATGTAAAAGGATGGTTACGTGGCGGAGAATACAATGAGCAGTTCTTC
TRBJ1-1	.	TRBV7-9	.	CASSLTEGTEAFF	TGTGCCAGCAGCTTGACAGAAGGGACTGAAGCTTTCTTT
TRBJ2-3	.	TRBV9	TRBD1	CASSAPRTGLTDTQYF	TGTGCCAGCAGCGCACCGCGGACAGGGCTCACAGATACGCAGTATTTT
TRBJ2-7	.	TRBV5-4	.	CASSPTGVPYEQYF	TGTGCCAGCAGCCCTACGGGGGTTCCCTACGAGCAGTACTTC
TRBJ2-7	.	TRBV27	.	CASSFGPTHYEQYF	TGTGCCAGCAGTTTTGGGCCCACTCACTACGAGCAGTACTTC
TRBJ2-3	once	TRBV6-7	TRBD1	CASSNGQAFTDTQYF	TGTGCCAGCAGTAACGGACAGGCCTTCACAGATACGCAGTATTTT
TRBJ2-7	.	TRBV27	TRBD2	CASRAGTSGYEQYF	TGTGCCAGCAGGGCCGGGACTAGCGGGTACGAGCAGTACTTC
TRBJ1-3	once	TRBV6-1	.	CASSDPWRGPGNTIYF	TGTGCCAGCAGTGACCCCTGGCGGGGCCCTGGAAACACCATATATTTT
TRBJ2-3	many	TRBV7-8	.	CASRWGEGGTDTQYF	TGTGCCAGCAGGTGGGGGGAGGGGGGCACAGATACGCAGTATTTT